A selection of T cell receptor beta chains follows, all from one sample in a study of PD-1 blockade in mismatch repair-deficient tumors. The protocol was immunoSEQ multiplex PCR, while the TCRdb copy is restricted to in-frame clones and leaves out a portion. Of approximately 13,000 clones listed, roughly 80% were seen once; the top ten hold 20% to 25%. For these receptors, no antigen is known. The sequencing used cells cultured in vitro, collected from a patient treated with pembrolizumab. The receptors shown here come from an adult with mismatch repair-deficient cancer. Each CDR3 is given with its conserved first and last residue. Fields, in order: V gene, J gene, CDR3 protein.

>TRBV7-6|TRBJ2-3
CASSFLNTDTQYF
>TRBV6-6|TRBJ2-7
CASSYKREDSYEQYF
>TRBV6-1|TRBJ1-1
CASSGTGTDPRDTEAFF
>TRBV6-5|TRBJ1-4
CASSYSIQGGNEKLFF
>TRBV5-4|TRBJ2-7
CASSGPPYEQYF
>TRBV2|TRBJ2-7
CASSVADWQYF
>TRBV5-4|TRBJ2-5
CASSLGLGGEETQYF
>TRBV4-1|TRBJ2-7
CASSQDHGTDGSYEQYF
>TRBV9|TRBJ2-5
CASSVAPGVRETQYF
>TRBV5-1|TRBJ1-4
CASSLVGDSWGKLFF
>TRBV29-1|TRBJ2-1
CSGIPSRVVNEQFF
>TRBV18|TRBJ2-2
CASPRGAGNTGELFF
>TRBV27|TRBJ2-5
CASSLSTGQETQYF
>TRBV30|TRBJ2-1
CAWTIPERDWGNEQFF
>TRBV5-1|TRBJ1-1
CASSLDRTVRAFF
>TRBV5-1|TRBJ1-5
CASSRDLDQPQHF
>TRBV2|TRBJ2-1
CASTGLAGDEQFF
>TRBV7-8|TRBJ1-1
CASSLDSYTEAFF
>TRBV27|TRBJ2-1
CASSPARTSGRGSKEHEQFF
>TRBV10-3|TRBJ1-5
CAIRVAGNQPQHF
>TRBV5-1|TRBJ1-1
CASSPGFGGTEAFF
>TRBV9|TRBJ2-1
CASSVSGTSGRVEQFF
>TRBV5-1|TRBJ2-4
CASSFNLAGGVFQYF
>TRBV6-1|TRBJ2-5
CASSEAPLYQETQYF
>TRBV9|TRBJ2-1
CASSVDRGNEQFF
>TRBV7-9|TRBJ1-4
CASSFRSFSGATNEKLFF
>TRBV7-8|TRBJ2-7
CASSLIQGYSYEQYF
>TRBV15|TRBJ1-3
CATSRDRFTSSGNTIYF
>TRBV5-1|TRBJ2-3
CASSDGRVITDTQYF
>TRBV7-6|TRBJ2-2
CASSLVDRAGELFF
>TRBV27|TRBJ1-1
CASSDLRGQGRLNTEAFF
>TRBV18|TRBJ2-1
CASSRIAGGPSTPYNEQFF
>TRBV9|TRBJ1-6
CASSVKARDNSPLHF
>TRBV28|TRBJ2-2
CASSFFTGELFF
>TRBV11-2|TRBJ1-5
CASSLGPDQPQHF
>TRBV7-9|TRBJ1-2
CASSFGQGYYTF
>TRBV11-2|TRBJ2-1
CASSSGGRTGNEQFF
>TRBV28|TRBJ2-7
CASRPPSGDSYEQYF
>TRBV5-4|TRBJ2-1
CASSWGQGENNEQFF
>TRBV5-1|TRBJ2-4
CASSPGQGFDQYF
>TRBV28|TRBJ1-5
CASRNLGRSNQPQHF
>TRBV7-8|TRBJ1-5
CASSPGSNQPQHF
>TRBV5-8|TRBJ2-7
CASSHQGLRTYEQYF
>TRBV19|TRBJ2-5
CASRPGLAGETQYF
>TRBV5-4|TRBJ2-7
CASSWTSGSYEQYF
>TRBV28|TRBJ2-7
CASSGGGREQYF
>TRBV7-3|TRBJ1-2
CASSLRGGQPFYGYTF
>TRBV6-6|TRBJ2-7
CASSIPPGTGTYEQYF
>TRBV4-1|TRBJ2-1
CASSQAGGRIGQFF
>TRBV7-7|TRBJ2-1
CASSLTPGLGEQFF
>TRBV28|TRBJ1-5
CASSLRGVNQPQHF
>TRBV2|TRBJ1-5
CATSRGGNQPQHF
>TRBV18|TRBJ2-1
CASSGRDYSYNEQFF
>TRBV14|TRBJ1-6
CASSPRKGQSNSPLHF